This TCR beta chain emerged from a study of blood T cell repertoires in COVID-19. CDR3 length equals 18 residues. In germline, CDR1 is MDHEN, CDR2 SYDVKM. Trimming cost V 5 bases and J 0 bases, with 22 bases left between them. Libraries were prepared by immunoSEQ multiplex PCR; TCRdb keeps only in-frame clonotypes and omits some of them. The repertoire holds some 260,000 clones, with more than 70% as singletons. Material for sequencing was peripheral blood. This TCR was recovered from a woman aged 40 to 50 who had recovered from COVID-19. The V call is TRBV28, the J call TRBJ2-5; possible D gene TRBD1, 6 bases. The CDR3 DNA is TGTGCCAGCAGTCCTTACAGGGTAGAGGGTCAGTACCAAGAGACCCAGTACTTC. Protein: CASSPYRVEGQYQETQYF.